This T cell receptor beta chain was sequenced during a study of blood T cell repertoires in COVID-19. In the study overall: The United States, Italy and Spain were the sources of the acute and convalescent COVID-19 samples. Sources were T cells, B-cell-depleted T cells, or PBMCs; the material itself was cDNA or gDNA.

Authors' analysis steps: From reference gene primer amplification, estimates of nucleated cell counts were derived. Assay: immunoSEQ multiplex PCR; the TCRdb copy retains only in-frame clones and omits some. The D gene and trimming were derived from the DNA, and the V and J assignments and clone size from that table. The sample holds about 160,000 clones; more than 60% are singletons and the top ten take 7% to 9%. The TCR sequence derives from a man between 60 and 70 years old with acute or convalescent COVID-19. Sequenced: peripheral blood.

This CDR3 reads CASSLQGVRNIQYF. The CDR3 bases are TGTGCCAGCAGCTTACAGGGGGTGAGGAACATTCAGTACTTC. The rearrangement joins TRBV7-2 to TRBJ2-4; 7 nucleotides match TRBD1. CDR1 and CDR2 (germline): SGHTA, FQGNSA. The CDR3 covers 14 residues. V trimming: 2 bases; J trimming: 7 bases; junction bases outside the gene matches: 5. The full variable domain, its missing parts supplied by reference TRBV7-2 and TRBJ2-4, is GAGVSQSPSNKVTEKGKDVELRCDPISGHTALYWYRQSLGQGLEFLIYFQGNSAPDKSGLPSDRFSAERTGGSVSTLTIQRTQQEDSAVYLCASSLQGVRNIQYFGAGTRLSVL.